The entry below describes one T cell receptor (beta chain). Assays covered around 10^5 TCR templates per sample. Measured with immunoSEQ multiplex PCR; TCRdb has only the in-frame clones, and not every one. The sample holds 70,000 to 90,000 clones; roughly 93% are singletons and the top ten take about 5%. This record comes from a study of siplizumab effects on memory and regulatory T cells. This CDR3 is 16 amino acids long. Germline values: CDR1 SGHVS, CDR2 FNYEAQ. V gave up 7 bases and J gave up 4 bases; unmatched junction bases: 12. This chain uses TRBV7-6 with TRBJ2-2, with TRBD1 matching over 7 bases. Sequenced material: CD8+ T cells sorted from blood. The sequence came from a human donor in good health. The CDR3 loop is CASTSVDREGTGELFF. The CDR3 DNA follows: TGTGCCAGCACCTCCGTTGACAGGGAAGGCACCGGGGAGCTGTTTTTT. Full variable domain (missing parts from reference TRBV7-6 and TRBJ2-2): GAGVSQSPRYKVTKRGQDVALRCDPISGHVSLYWYRQALGQGPEFLTYFNYEAQQDKSGLPNDRFSAERPEGSISTLTIQRTEQRDSAMYRCASTSVDREGTGELFFGEGSRLTVL.